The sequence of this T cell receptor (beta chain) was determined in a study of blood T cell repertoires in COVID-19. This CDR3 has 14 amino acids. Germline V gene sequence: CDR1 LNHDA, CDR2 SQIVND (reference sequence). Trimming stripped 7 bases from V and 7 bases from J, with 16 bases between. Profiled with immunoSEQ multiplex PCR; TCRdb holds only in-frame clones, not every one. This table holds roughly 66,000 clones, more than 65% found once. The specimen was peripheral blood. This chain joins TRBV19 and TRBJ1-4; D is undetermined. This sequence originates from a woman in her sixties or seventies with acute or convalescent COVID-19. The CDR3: CASTPWTGGEKLFF. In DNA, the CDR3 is TGTGCCAGTACCCCTTGGACGGGAGGTGAAAAACTGTTTTTT. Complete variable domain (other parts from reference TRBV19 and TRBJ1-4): DGGITQSPKYLFRKEGQNVTLSCEQNLNHDAMYWYRQDPGQGLRLIYYSQIVNDFQKGDIAEGYSVSREKKESFPLTVTSAQKNPTAFYLCASTPWTGGEKLFFGSGTQLSVL.